The 4 T cell receptor beta chains below come from one sample, sequenced in a study of tumor-infiltrating lymphocytes in primary liver carcinoma. Constant-region priming of 500 ng total RNA yielded TCR beta cDNA. ARM-PCR, slightly modified, supplied the TCR beta libraries through three nested multiplex PCR rounds. In the first two PCR rounds, TRBV1-TRBV30 forward primers were paired with a C-beta reverse primer, and each round lasted approximately 10 cycles. From the multiplex PCR reads, TCRdb called clonotypes with MiXCR, one entry per CDR3 protein. The sample carries about 84,000 distinct CDR3 sequences, approximately 72% recorded once. The tissue used was unsorted bulk material of about 19-34 mg. RNA and DNA were co-extracted from it with the AllPrep DNA/RNA mini kit. Sequencing was carried out using liver tumor tissue from sampling region 1. Subset denoted: tumor region T1, superior pole. These receptors were taken from a man aged 40-49 years with primary liver carcinoma and hepatitis B virus infection.

This clonotype was observed a handful of times. The chain has TRBV7-9 and TRBJ1-1, with D unclear. V lost 9 bases, J lost 3 bases, and 11 bases lay in between. The CDR3 covers 12 residues. The germline V gene has CDR1 SEHNR and CDR2 FQNEAQ (reference sequence). Here the CDR3 reads CASTPGDTEAFF. CDR3 nucleotide sequence: TGTGCCAGTACCCCCGGGGACACTGAAGCTTTCTTT.

As concerns this clonotype: Without the conserved terminal phenylalanine or tryptophan, this CDR3 likely stems from a read error. The chain combines TRBV4-2 with TRBJ2-3, with D possibly TRBD1 on 6 matching bases. CDR1 is LGHNA, CDR2 YNFKEQ, per germline. V shed 3 bases and J shed 4 bases, with 17 bases lying between them. CDR3 length: 16 residues. As DNA, the CDR3 is TGTGCCAGCAGCCATGCACAGGGAGTTGAGCCAGATACGCAGTATTAT. Its protein product is CASSHAQGVEPDTQYY.

The chain joins TRBV4-1 to TRBJ1-4; D unresolved. The CDR3 covers 14 residues. Trimming cost V 9 bases and J 7 bases, with 18 bases left between them. Germline V lookup: CDR1 MGHRA, CDR2 YSYEKL. CDR3 loop: CASGPLTSGEKLFF. CDR3 DNA: TGCGCCAGTGGCCCACTGACGAGCGGTGAAAAACTGTTTTTT.

About this clonotype itself: A much larger clone differs by one base, so this may be a read error. This sequence joins TRBV25-1 and TRBJ2-2; 9 bases are a match to TRBD1. Germline lookup yields CDR1 MGHDK and CDR2 SYGVNS. The CDR3 consists of 16 residues. This CDR3 reads CASSEWTGELTGELLF. The CDR3 region has the DNA TGTGCCAGCAGTGAATGGACAGGGGAGCTCACCGGGGAGCTGTTGTTT. The variable domain in full, with the rest retrieved from reference TRBV25-1 and TRBJ2-2, is EADIYQTPRYLVIGTGKKITLECSQTMGHDKMYWYQQDPGMELHLIHYSYGVNSTEKGDLSSESTVSRIRTEHFPLTLESARPSHTSQYLCASSEWTGELTGELLFGEGSRLTVL.